This entry describes one TCR beta chain. Through a sample-barcoded 5' primer and a J-beta primer mix, a second PCR was run for about 6 to 12 cycles. TCRdb processed the 5' RACE reads anew with MiXCR; each CDR3 protein has one entry. The data show around 800,000 distinct CDR3 sequences, 20% to 30% seen once. This entry is derived from a study of blood T cells in healthy people across ages. Germline V gene sequence: CDR1 LGHDT, CDR2 YNNKEL (reference sequence). The CDR3 is 16 residues long. V was clipped by 3 bases and J by 3 bases, with 16 bases between them. The sample providers were healthy Caucasian people from Russia, aged roughly 6 to 100. These data are also associated with another study on T cells of mothers and their children. Turning to that study: Donors comprised three healthy Caucasian mothers plus their six children. Each 15 ul cDNA reaction used roughly 1.6 ug RNA; all RNA was used. Detection yielded no persistent microchimeric T cell clones.

Sequenced sample: blood. The chain has TRBV3-1 and TRBJ2-3; perhaps D is TRBD1 or TRBD2 (6 bases each). The sequence derives from a boy aged 5-17 years in good health. The CDR3 DNA reads TGTGCCAGCAGCCAGCAATACCCGGGGGCGACAGATACGCAGTATTTT. It specifies CASSQQYPGATDTQYF.